The rows below give T cell receptor beta chains drawn from one sample of a study of control samples from healthy donors and cancer patients. Clones were sequenced by immunoSEQ multiplex PCR, and TCRdb holds only the in-frame ones, with some missing. The sample holds approximately 230,000 clones; around 79% are singletons and the top ten take about an eighth. Input material: PBMCs. Receptors were obtained from a woman aged 55-70 years with lung cancer. The CDR3 runs from the conserved cysteine through the conserved F or W. Each record gives: clone size, D gene, J gene, V gene, CDR3 DNA, CDR3 protein. D genes are given only for firm matches. Rows give clone size only sometimes, using once, few, many, or a class for an expanded clone.

>.|.|TRBJ2-3|TRBV6-5
TGTGCCAGCAGTCGGGACGGGACAACTACGCAGTATTTT
CASSRDGTTTQYF
>.|.|TRBJ2-7|TRBV30
TGTGCCTGGGGGAGCGGCTACGAGCAGTACTTC
CAWGSGYEQYF
>.|.|TRBJ2-2|TRBV5-1
TGCGCCAGCAGGGTTCCAGGGGTTTTGACCGGGGAGCTGTTTTTT
CASRVPGVLTGELFF
>once|.|TRBJ2-4|TRBV1
TGCACCAGCAGCCAGGGAGCCATAGCCAAAAACATTCAGTACTTC
CTSSQGAIAKNIQYF
>.|.|TRBJ2-7|TRBV3-1/TRBV3-2
TGTGCCAGCAGCCAAGGAGGCCTAGTAACCTACGAGCAGTACTTC
CASSQGGLVTYEQYF
>.|.|TRBJ1-5|TRBV19
TGTGCCAGCCTCAATCTGGGGGTTAATCAGCCCCAGCATTTT
CASLNLGVNQPQHF
>.|.|TRBJ2-2|TRBV5-3
TGTGCCAGAAGCTACTTCCCGGGCCAAATCCCCACCGGGGAGCTGTTTTTT
CARSYFPGQIPTGELFF
>.|.|TRBJ1-1|TRBV16
TGTGCCAGCAGCCAATCGGGCAGAGACACTGAAGCTTTCTTT
CASSQSGRDTEAFF
>.|TRBD2|TRBJ2-1|TRBV6-4
TGTGCCAGCAGTGCTAGCGGGGACTTAAGTAATGAGCAGTTCTTC
CASSASGDLSNEQFF
>.|.|TRBJ2-2|TRBV12-3/TRBV12-4
TGTGCCAGCAGTCCAGGGGAGGGGGAGCTGTTTTTT
CASSPGEGELFF
>.|TRBD1|TRBJ1-6|TRBV2
TGTGCCAGCAATTCCGACAGGGTCAGGGGTTCACCCCTCCACTTT
CASNSDRVRGSPLHF
>.|.|TRBJ1-1|TRBV18
TGTGCCAGCTCACCACCCTCGAGGTCCGGCACTGAAGCTTTCTTT
CASSPPSRSGTEAFF
>.|TRBD1|TRBJ2-1|TRBV5-5
TGTGCCAGCAGCTTGGCACAGGGGGGCCCCACTCACAATGAGCAGTTCTTC
CASSLAQGGPTHNEQFF
>.|TRBD1|TRBJ1-2|TRBV9
TGTGCCAGCAGCCACCCGGACAGGGAAACCTATGGCTACACCTTC
CASSHPDRETYGYTF
>.|TRBD2|TRBJ2-1|TRBV19
TGTGCCAGTAGTATAGCCTCTAGCGGGGGGGCATTTGAGCAGTTCTTC
CASSIASSGGAFEQFF
>.|.|TRBJ1-2|TRBV11-2
TGTGCCAGCAGCTTAGGATGGGCGGCCTATGGCTACACCTTC
CASSLGWAAYGYTF
>.|TRBD1|TRBJ2-2|TRBV5-1
TGCGCCAGCAGCTTGGTCGGGACAGGGGGCAGCACCGGGGAGCTGTTTTTT
CASSLVGTGGSTGELFF
>.|.|TRBJ2-1|TRBV7-6
TGTGCCAGCAGCTTATTGACGGGAGCCTACAATGAGCAGTTCTTC
CASSLLTGAYNEQFF
>once|TRBD1|TRBJ1-1|TRBV29-1
TGCAGCTTCCGGGACAGGGGTGACACTGAAGCTTTCTTT
CSFRDRGDTEAFF
>.|.|TRBJ2-1|TRBV9
TGTGCCAGCCAGCCGGAGGGGTCCTACAATGAGCAGTTCTTC
CASQPEGSYNEQFF
>few|.|TRBJ2-3|TRBV7-9
TGTGCCAGCAGCTTGGGGGGCATGAGCACAGATACGCAGTATTTT
CASSLGGMSTDTQYF
>.|.|TRBJ2-3|TRBV6-4
TGTGCCATGCCGGAGGGCCAGAGCGCAGATACGCAGTATTTT
CAMPEGQSADTQYF
>.|.|TRBJ2-1|TRBV7-7
TGTGCCAGCAGTCCGGACCCCTTGCGGGGTACGAATGAGCAGTTCTTC
CASSPDPLRGTNEQFF
>.|.|TRBJ1-5|TRBV21-1
TGTGCCAGCAGCAAGCGGGGAAGGGGCAATCAGCCCCAGCATTTT
CASSKRGRGNQPQHF
>.|TRBD1|TRBJ2-4|TRBV19
TGTGCCCCCTCGGGACAGGGGACGGGCGGTAACATTCAGTACTTC
CAPSGQGTGGNIQYF
>few|.|TRBJ2-7|TRBV5-1
TGCGCCAGCAGCTTGGCCGCCGGGATATTCCCCGAGCAGTACTTC
CASSLAAGIFPEQYF
>.|.|TRBJ2-1|TRBV4-1
TGCGCCAGCAGCCAAGAAAGGGCCCCCAATGAGCAGTTCTTC
CASSQERAPNEQFF
>.|.|TRBJ1-5|TRBV6-5
TGTGCCAGCCAACCTTCAATCGGGTCGGTGCTCCAGCATTTT
CASQPSIGSVLQHF
>few|TRBD1|TRBJ2-5|TRBV10-3
TGTGCCATCAGTGAGTCCCGACAGGGAAAAGAGACCCAGTACTTC
CAISESRQGKETQYF
>.|.|TRBJ2-7|TRBV3-1/TRBV3-2
TGTGCCAGCAGCCAAGAGGGTAGGGAGCAGTACTTC
CASSQEGREQYF
>.|.|TRBJ2-5|TRBV24-1
TGTGCCACCAGTGACCAGGGCGGGACAAAAGAGACCCAGTACTTC
CATSDQGGTKETQYF
>.|.|TRBJ1-1|TRBV19
TGTGCCAGTAGTGCCCAATGGGGGAACACTGAAGCTTTCTTT
CASSAQWGNTEAFF
>.|TRBD1|TRBJ2-7|TRBV28
TGTGCCAGCTACACCGGGACAGCCACCTACGAGCAGTACTTC
CASYTGTATYEQYF
>.|.|TRBJ2-3|TRBV2
TGTGCCAGCACCAGGGTGGGGACCGGAGATACGCAGTATTTT
CASTRVGTGDTQYF
>.|.|TRBJ2-5|TRBV29-1
TGCAGCGCGACCCCCGCCAGACCCGGGGAGTCTGAGACCCAGTACTTC
CSATPARPGESETQYF
>.|.|TRBJ1-2|TRBV19
TGTGCCAGTAGTCCTCAAAAGGGGACTGGCTACACCTTC
CASSPQKGTGYTF
>.|TRBD1|TRBJ1-2|TRBV6-1
TGTGCCAGCAGTGAAGAGGACAGGGGGCGCTATGGCTACACCTTC
CASSEEDRGRYGYTF
>.|.|TRBJ1-6|TRBV5-1
TGCGCCAGCAGCCCCGAGACAGAACCTGGGAGTTCCCTCCACTTT
CASSPETEPGSSLHF
>.|TRBD1|TRBJ2-2|TRBV5-4
TGTGCCAGCAGCGGGACAGGGGGCGCAGGGGAGCTGTTTTTT
CASSGTGGAGELFF
>.|.|TRBJ1-3|TRBV6-6
TGTGCCAGCAGTTACTCGGCAGGGAACTCTGGAAACACCATATATTTT
CASSYSAGNSGNTIYF
>.|.|TRBJ2-7|TRBV28
TGTGCCAGCAGTTGGCCCAGCGAACCCTACGAGCAGTACTTC
CASSWPSEPYEQYF
>.|TRBD2|TRBJ2-5|TRBV6-5
TGTGCCAGTAAGCGGGACCCGACCGCGACCCAGTACTTC
CASKRDPTATQYF
>.|.|TRBJ1-4|TRBV15
TGTGCCACCAGCAGACAGGTCGGTGAAAAACTGTTTTTT
CATSRQVGEKLFF
>.|.|TRBJ1-3|TRBV5-1
TGCGCCAGCAGCTCAGGGACAATGTCTGGAAACACCATATATTTT
CASSSGTMSGNTIYF
>few|.|TRBJ2-2|TRBV21-1
TGTGCCAGCACCCCGGGTCTAGCGGAAGCGAACACCGGGGAGCTGTTTTTT
CASTPGLAEANTGELFF
>.|TRBD1|TRBJ2-7|TRBV6-5
TGTGCCAGCAGTTATCTAAGACAGGGCTACGAGCAGTACTTC
CASSYLRQGYEQYF
>once|TRBD1|TRBJ1-2|TRBV5-1
TGCGCCAGCAGCTTGGACAGGGGGGTCTATGGCTACACCTTC
CASSLDRGVYGYTF
>.|.|TRBJ2-3|TRBV18
TGTGCCAGCTCACCAGTCCCTAGCGGCACAGATACGCAGTATTTT
CASSPVPSGTDTQYF